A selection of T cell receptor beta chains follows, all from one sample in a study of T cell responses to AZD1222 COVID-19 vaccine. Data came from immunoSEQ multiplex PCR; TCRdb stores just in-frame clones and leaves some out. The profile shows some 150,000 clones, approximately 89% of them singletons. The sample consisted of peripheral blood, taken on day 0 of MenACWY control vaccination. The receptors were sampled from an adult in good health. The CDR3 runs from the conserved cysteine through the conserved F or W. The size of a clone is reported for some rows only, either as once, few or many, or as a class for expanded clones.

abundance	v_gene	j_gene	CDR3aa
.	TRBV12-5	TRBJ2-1	CASGLVLDRGISEQFF
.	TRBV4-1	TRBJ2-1	CASSQDRVRGNEQFF
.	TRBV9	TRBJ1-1	CASSVKGRGTEAFF
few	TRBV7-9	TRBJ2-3	CASSLAGDSDTQYF
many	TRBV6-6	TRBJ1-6	CASSYRQVENSPLHF
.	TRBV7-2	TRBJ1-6	CASTLGTDNSPLHF
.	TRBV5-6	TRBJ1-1	CASRRGGTVEAFF
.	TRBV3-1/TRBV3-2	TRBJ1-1	CASSQGAQIGEAFF
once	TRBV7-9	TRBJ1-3	CASSDGGNTIYF
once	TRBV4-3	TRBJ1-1	CASSADREIPRAFF
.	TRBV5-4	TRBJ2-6	CASSPSVVSANVLTF
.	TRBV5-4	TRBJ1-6	CASSLAGGYNSPLHF
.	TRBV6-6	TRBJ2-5	CASSLLQGRETQYF
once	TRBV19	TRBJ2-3	CASSIATSGSDTQYF